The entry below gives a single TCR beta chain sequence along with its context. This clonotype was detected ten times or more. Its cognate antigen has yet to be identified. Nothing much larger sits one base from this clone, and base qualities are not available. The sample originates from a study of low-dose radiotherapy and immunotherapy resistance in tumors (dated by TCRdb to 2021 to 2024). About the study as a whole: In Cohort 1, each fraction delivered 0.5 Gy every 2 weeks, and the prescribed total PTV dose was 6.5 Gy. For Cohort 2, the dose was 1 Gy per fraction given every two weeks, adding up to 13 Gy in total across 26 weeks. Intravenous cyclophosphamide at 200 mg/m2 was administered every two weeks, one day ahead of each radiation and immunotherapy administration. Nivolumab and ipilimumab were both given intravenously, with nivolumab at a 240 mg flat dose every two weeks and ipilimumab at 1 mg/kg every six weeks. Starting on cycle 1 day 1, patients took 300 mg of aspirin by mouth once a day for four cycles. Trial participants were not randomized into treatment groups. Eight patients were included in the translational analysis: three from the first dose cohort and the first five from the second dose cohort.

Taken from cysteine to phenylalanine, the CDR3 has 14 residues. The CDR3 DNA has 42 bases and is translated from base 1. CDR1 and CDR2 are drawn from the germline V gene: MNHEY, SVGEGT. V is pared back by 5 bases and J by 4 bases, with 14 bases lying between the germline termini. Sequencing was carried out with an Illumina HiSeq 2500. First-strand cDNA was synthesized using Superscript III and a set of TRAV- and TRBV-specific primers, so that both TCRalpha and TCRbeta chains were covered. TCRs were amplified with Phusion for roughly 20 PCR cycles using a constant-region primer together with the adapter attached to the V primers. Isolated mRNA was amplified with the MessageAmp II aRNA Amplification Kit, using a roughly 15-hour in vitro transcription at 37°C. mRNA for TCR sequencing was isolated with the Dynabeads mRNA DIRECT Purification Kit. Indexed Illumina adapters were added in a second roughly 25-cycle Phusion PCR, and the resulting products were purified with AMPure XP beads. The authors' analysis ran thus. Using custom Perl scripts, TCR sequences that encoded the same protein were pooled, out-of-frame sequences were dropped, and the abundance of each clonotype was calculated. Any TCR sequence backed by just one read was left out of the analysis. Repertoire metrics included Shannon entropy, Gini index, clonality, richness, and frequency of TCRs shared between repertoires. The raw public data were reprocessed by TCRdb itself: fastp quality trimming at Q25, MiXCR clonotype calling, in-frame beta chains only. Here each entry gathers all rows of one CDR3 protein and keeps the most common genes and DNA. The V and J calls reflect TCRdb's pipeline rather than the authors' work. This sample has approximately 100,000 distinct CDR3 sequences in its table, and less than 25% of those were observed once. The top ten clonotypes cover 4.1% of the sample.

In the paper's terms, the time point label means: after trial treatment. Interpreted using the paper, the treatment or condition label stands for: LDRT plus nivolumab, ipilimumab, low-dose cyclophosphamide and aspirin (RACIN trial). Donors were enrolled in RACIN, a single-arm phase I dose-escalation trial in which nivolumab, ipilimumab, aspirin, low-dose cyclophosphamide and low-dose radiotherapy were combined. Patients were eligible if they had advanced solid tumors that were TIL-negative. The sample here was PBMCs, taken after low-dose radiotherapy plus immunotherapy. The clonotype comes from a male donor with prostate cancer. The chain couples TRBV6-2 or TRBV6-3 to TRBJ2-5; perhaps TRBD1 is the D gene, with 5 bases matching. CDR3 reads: CASSTPGWGETQYF. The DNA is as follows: TGTGCCAGCAGTACACCAGGGTGGGGAGAGACCCAGTACTTC.